This entry concerns a single TCR beta chain. The same CDR3 can be traced to other DNA sequences in this sample. Germline V lookup: CDR1 SGHRS, CDR2 YFSETQ. Trimming removed 0 bases from V and 7 bases from J; junction bases left unmatched: 8. CDR3 length equals 16 residues. The data were obtained in a study of blood T cell repertoires in COVID-19. Profiled with immunoSEQ multiplex PCR; TCRdb holds only in-frame clones, not every one. This sample has over 200,000 clones; approximately 80% occur once, and the top ten carry approximately 1.8%. The V and J genes are TRBV5-1 and TRBJ2-2, with TRBD1 matching 8 bases. Sequenced sample: PBMCs or T cells enriched from blood (not recorded which). The source of this sequence is a man aged 55 to 70 who had recovered from COVID-19. CDR3 loop: CASSLDGQGAGGELFF. Written as DNA, the CDR3 is TGCGCCAGCAGCTTGGATGGCCAGGGGGCCGGCGGGGAGCTGTTTTTT.